Presented here are 24 T cell receptor beta chains from one specimen sequenced in a study of T cell repertoires in cytomegalovirus infection. MiXCR, applied by TCRdb to the reads, yields one record per CDR3 protein. The sample records under 800,000 distinct CDR3 sequences, 24% being singletons. The sequencing sample was made of CD8+ T cells from PBMCs. The receptors come from a human donor in good health (CMV status not recorded). Some clones in this sample may be carry-over from other donors' samples.

This rearrangement joins TRBV4-2 to TRBJ1-2, with a tentative D call TRBD1 (6 bases). The V and J ends lost 0 bases and 3 bases respectively, with 11 bases between them. This CDR3 spans 15 amino acids. Germline V CDR1 and CDR2: LGHNA, YNFKEQ. CDR3 region: CASSQEEGGHYGYTF. The CDR3 region has the DNA TGTGCCAGCAGCCAAGAAGAAGGGGGGCACTATGGCTACACCTTC.

The rearrangement links TRBV6-2 or TRBV6-3 to TRBJ1-5; D remains unclear. Germline values: CDR1 MNHEY, CDR2 SVGEGT. Trimming removed 1 base at V and 2 bases at J, with 15 bases between. This CDR3 comprises 17 residues. CDR3 residues: CASSYYPLADGNQPQHF. The CDR3 DNA follows: TGTGCCAGCAGTTACTACCCTCTCGCGGATGGCAATCAGCCCCAGCATTTT.

This clonotype has a single count. CDR3 bases: TGCGCCAGCAGCCAAGATCATCTCTGGACAGGGGGGCGTGAGACCCAGTACTTC. It yields the protein CASSQDHLWTGGRETQYF. The V and J genes are TRBV4-3 and TRBJ2-5, with 10 positions matching TRBD1. The germline CDR1 and CDR2 sequences are LGHNA and YSLEER. CDR3 size: 18 residues. The V segment lost 0 bases and the J segment 5 bases; nucleotides outside the gene matches: 12.

Regarding this clonotype: It may be a read error: a sequence one base away is much more abundant. This chain links TRBV7-8 with TRBJ2-1, with D tentatively TRBD2 (6 bases). Germline V gene lookup returns CDR1 SGHVS and CDR2 FQNEAQ. CDR3 length: 14 residues. The DNA of the CDR3 is TGTGCCAGCAGCTTAGGGGGACTCTCCAATGAGCAGTCCTTC. Its translation: CASSLGGLSNEQSF.

This clonotype was recorded at least ten times. V usage is TRBV18 and J usage is TRBJ2-1, with TRBD2 matching 8 bases. V gave up 3 bases and J gave up 2 bases; unmatched junction bases: 6. The CDR3 is made up of 16 amino acids. CDR1 is KGHSH, CDR2 LQKENI, per germline. The CDR3 is CASSPPTGGPYNEQFF. The CDR3 DNA follows: TGTGCCAGCTCACCCCCCACGGGGGGGCCCTACAATGAGCAGTTCTTC.

This clonotype has more than one count but fewer than ten. The chain recombines TRBV7-6 with TRBJ2-5, with 9 bases matching TRBD2. V was pared by 0 bases and J by 1 base, with 0 bases of the junction left unmatched. The CDR3 length is 15 residues. Germline V gives CDR1 SGHVS, CDR2 FNYEAQ. The CDR3 loop reads CASSLASGGQETQYF. CDR3 nucleotide sequence: TGTGCCAGCAGCTTAGCTAGCGGGGGCCAAGAGACCCAGTACTTC.

This clonotype has ten or more counts. The V gene is TRBV7-6, the J gene TRBJ2-3; no clear D. Deletions cut 2 bases from V and 2 bases from J, with 32 bases between. The CDR3 contains 22 residues. Per the germline V gene, CDR1 is SGHVS and CDR2 is FNYEAQ. The CDR3 sequence is CASSLNPYGPPQYSVFTDTQYF. Here the CDR3 DNA reads TGTGCCAGCAGCTTAAATCCTTACGGGCCGCCGCAGTACAGCGTATTCACAGATACGCAGTATTTT.

Ten or more counts support this clonotype. CDR3 nucleotide sequence: TGTGCCAGCAGCCAATCTCAGGCGGGGTCAGAGAGGAGCTATGGCTACACCTTC. Protein: CASSQSQAGSERSYGYTF. The chain uses TRBV12-3 or TRBV12-4 and TRBJ1-2; D gene ambiguous. Trimming removed 6 bases at V and 4 bases at J, with 27 bases between. The CDR3 contains 18 residues.

This clonotype showed up many times. V usage is TRBV6-4 and J usage is TRBJ2-5, with D maybe TRBD1 (7 bases). Per germline, CDR1 MRHNA and CDR2 SNTAGT. The V and J ends lost 0 bases and 2 bases respectively, with 10 bases between them. The CDR3 runs 15 residues. The CDR3: CASSDSGGQQETQYF. The DNA for the CDR3 is TGTGCCAGCAGTGACTCGGGGGGACAGCAAGAGACCCAGTACTTC.

The V and J genes are TRBV14 and TRBJ1-1; a weak D match, TRBD1 (5 bases). The CDR3 is 15 amino acids. V was pared by 0 bases and J by 11 bases, with 19 bases between. Germline values: CDR1 SGHDN, CDR2 FVKESK. In nucleotides, the CDR3 is TGTGCCAGCAGCCAAGATGGGACTTCTTTCGGTCGGGCTTTCTTT. This sequence encodes CASSQDGTSFGRAFF.

CDR3 coding DNA: TGTGCCAGCAGTTACTTACAGGGGGATACGCAGTATTTT. Its translation: CASSYLQGDTQYF. The genes are TRBV6-2 or TRBV6-3 and TRBJ2-3; TRBD1 matches 7 bases. The junction had 1 base not matched to a gene; V was cut back by 1 base and J by 6 bases. The germline gives CDR1 MNHEY, CDR2 SVGEGT. The CDR3 has 13 residues.

This clonotype was detected ten times or more. The V call is TRBV7-8, the J call TRBJ2-1, with D possibly being TRBD2 (5 bases). The CDR3 loop spans 15 amino acids. Per the germline V gene, CDR1 is SGHVS and CDR2 is FQNEAQ. V was trimmed by 1 base and J by 10 bases, leaving 17 bases between them. CDR3 sequence reads: CASSLEPASTGEQFF. The DNA for the CDR3 is TGTGCCAGCAGCTTAGAGCCAGCTTCCACGGGAGAGCAGTTCTTC.

This clonotype was observed a handful of times. The chain's CDR3 is CASSPWDSNTEAFF. The DNA for the CDR3 is TGTGCCAGCAGCCCATGGGACAGTAACACTGAAGCTTTCTTT. The chain links TRBV9 to TRBJ1-1; 7 bases are a match to TRBD1. Losses at the gene ends were 4 bases for V and 2 bases for J; bases not matched to a gene: 5. Germline CDR1 and CDR2: SGDLS and YYNGEE. The length of the CDR3 is 14 residues.

The chain recombines TRBV20-1 with TRBJ2-2; D gene ambiguous. Trimming shortened V by 0 bases and J by 3 bases, and 5 bases separated the two germline ends. The CDR3 loop spans 13 amino acids. Germline assignment: CDR1 DFQATT and CDR2 SNEGSKA (reference sequence). Here the CDR3 DNA reads TGCAGTGCTAGAGATATAGACACCGGGGAGCTGTTTTTT. It specifies CSARDIDTGELFF.

This rearrangement joins TRBV7-9 to TRBJ2-5; TRBD1 agrees at 7 bases. Losses at the gene ends were 5 bases for V and 1 base for J; bases not matched to a gene: 13. The CDR3 sequence is 17 residues long. Germline CDR1 is SEHNR and CDR2 is FQNEAQ (reference sequence). The DNA of the CDR3 is TGTGCCAGCAGCAAGCCCTCCGGGACAGATACCCAAGAGACCCAGTACTTC. The encoded protein is CASSKPSGTDTQETQYF.

This clonotype was counted ten times or more. The V and J genes are TRBV28 and TRBJ2-1; perhaps TRBD2 as D (5 bases). The CDR3 is 12 amino acids. V was cut by 6 bases and J by 8 bases, with 11 bases left in between. The germline CDR1 and CDR2 sequences are MDHEN and SYDVKM. The CDR3 sequence: CASSQDGDEQFF. The CDR3 DNA reads as TGTGCCAGCAGCCAGGACGGGGATGAGCAGTTCTTC.

This clonotype has only a few counts. The V gene is TRBV5-1, the J gene TRBJ2-3; no clear D. The CDR3 has 13 residues. Germline loops: CDR1 SGHRS, CDR2 YFSETQ. V was trimmed by 0 bases and J by 10 bases, leaving 12 bases between them. The CDR3 protein is CASSLDVPDPQYF. The DNA for the CDR3 is TGCGCCAGCAGCTTGGATGTCCCCGACCCGCAGTATTTT. Combining the CDR3 with reference TRBV5-1 and TRBJ2-3 gives the whole variable domain KAGVTQTPRYLIKTRGQQVTLSCSPISGHRSVSWYQQTPGQGLQFLFEYFSETQRNKGNFPGRFSGRQFSNSRSEMNVSTLELGDSALYLCASSLDVPDPQYFGPGTRLTVL.

This CDR3 reads CASSPRGPRTDTQYF. As DNA, the CDR3 is TGTGCCAGCAGCCCGAGAGGCCCTCGCACAGATACGCAGTATTTT. The J gene is TRBJ2-3, the V gene TRBV7-9; no firm D call. The CDR3 sequence is 15 residues long. From germline, CDR1 is SEHNR and CDR2 FQNEAQ (reference sequence). V dropped 5 bases and J dropped 1 base, with 13 bases sitting between them.

V gene TRBV28 combines with J gene TRBJ1-2; D is unresolved. V was cut by 6 bases and J by 4 bases, with 15 bases left in between. CDR3 size: 14 residues. The germline gives CDR1 MDHEN, CDR2 SYDVKM. The CDR3 DNA reads TGTGCCAGCAGACCCGTGGACTATTTCTATGGCTACACCTTC. It codes for CASRPVDYFYGYTF.

This clonotype was seen repeatedly, ten times or more. This sequence joins TRBV28 and TRBJ2-2; unclear D gene. CDR3 size: 14 residues. Germline V gives CDR1 MDHEN, CDR2 SYDVKM. V was pared by 5 bases and J by 1 base, with 8 bases between. The CDR3 DNA is TGTGCCAGCAGTGCAATAGAGAACACCGGGGAGCTGTTTTTT. This sequence encodes CASSAIENTGELFF.

As to this clonotype: Relative to the germline gene, one junction end is altered; a read error may explain this. The rearrangement links TRBV9 to TRBJ2-5, with D unresolved. This CDR3 comprises 15 residues. Germline V gene data show CDR1 as SGDLS and CDR2 as YYNGEE. The CDR3 nucleotides are TGTTCCAGCAGCGCCTCCGGCAGGCCACAAGAGACCCAGTACTTC. This sequence encodes CSSSASGRPQETQYF.

At least ten counts were recorded for this clonotype. V and J are TRBV12-3 or TRBV12-4 and TRBJ2-1; 8 nucleotides match TRBD2. CDR3 length: 14 amino acids. The ends lost 10 bases at V and 6 bases at J; junction bases unmatched: 11. The CDR3 sequence: CAIPLRGGVNEQFF. In DNA, the CDR3 is TGTGCCATCCCCTTACGGGGGGGAGTCAATGAGCAGTTCTTC.

In its sample, this clonotype was seen a few times. The V call is TRBV10-2, the J call TRBJ2-2, with a tentative D call TRBD1 (6 bases). Trimming took 7 bases from V and 5 from J, leaving 14 bases between them. Per germline, CDR1 WSHSY and CDR2 SAAADI. The CDR3 is made up of 14 amino acids. CDR3 sequence: CASTYTGNTGELFF. Here the CDR3 DNA reads TGCGCCAGCACTTATACAGGGAATACCGGGGAGCTGTTTTTT.

CDR3 sequence: CASPAGATEAFF. The CDR3 DNA is TGTGCCAGCCCCGCAGGGGCTACTGAAGCTTTCTTT. The chain employs TRBV2 and TRBJ1-1; TRBD1 might be the D (6 bases). The CDR3 is 12 amino acids. Germline V gene sequence: CDR1 SNHLY, CDR2 FYNNEI. Trimming removed 8 bases from V and 5 bases from J, with 12 bases in between.